Listed below are T cell receptor beta chains from one sample, sequenced in a study of blood T cell repertoires in COVID-19. Some clones are missing from TCRdb's copy, which holds only in-frame ones; the method was immunoSEQ multiplex PCR. The sample holds almost 250,000 clones, about 89% seen once. The sample consisted of PBMCs or T cells enriched from blood (not recorded which). The origin of the receptors is a woman aged 30 to 39 who had recovered from COVID-19. Each CDR3 is given with its conserved first and last residue. The order of the fields is D gene, V gene, CDR3 length, J gene, clone size, CDR3 DNA, CDR3 protein. A D gene is named only where the DNA matches it firmly. The listing skips clone size in some rows; elsewhere it reads once, few, many or a size class.

>.|TRBV7-8|17|TRBJ1-1|.
TGTGCCAGCAGCTTAGCGGACAGCACAAAAATTTACACTGAAGCTTTCTTT
CASSLADSTKIYTEAFF
>TRBD1|TRBV24-1|14|TRBJ2-3|.
TGTGCCACTAACGACAGGGTCAGTTCAGATACGCAGTATTTT
CATNDRVSSDTQYF
>TRBD1|TRBV2|14|TRBJ1-5|.
TGTGCCAGCAGTGATTCGACAGGGGGACAGCCCCAGCATTTT
CASSDSTGGQPQHF
>TRBD1|TRBV28|16|TRBJ1-2|.
TGTGCCAGCAGTTTCGCAATAGGGACAGTTAACTATGGCTACACCTTC
CASSFAIGTVNYGYTF
>.|TRBV2|13|TRBJ1-1|few
TGTGCCAGCAGTGGGCAGTCGAACACTGAAGCTTTCTTT
CASSGQSNTEAFF
>.|TRBV12-5|11|TRBJ1-1|.
TGTGCTAGTGGCTACCATACTGAAGCTTTCTTT
CASGYHTEAFF
>.|TRBV9|17|TRBJ1-3|.
TGTGCCAGCAGCGTAGGGAGGGGTCGAGGCTCTGGAAACACCATATATTTT
CASSVGRGRGSGNTIYF
>.|TRBV6-5|15|TRBJ1-2|.
TGTGCCAGCAGCTCGGGGGGTCCCCGGGCGCGGGGCTACACCTTC
CASSSGGPRARGYTF
>.|TRBV3-1/TRBV3-2|16|TRBJ1-1|.
TGTGCCAGCAGCCAAGTAGAGTGCCCGAAGAACACTGAAGCTTTCTTT
CASSQVECPKNTEAFF
>.|TRBV4-2|15|TRBJ2-7|.
TGTGCCAGCAGCCAAGGTGGGCCAGGGGGGTACGAGCAGTACTTC
CASSQGGPGGYEQYF
>TRBD2|TRBV9|19|TRBJ2-1|.
TGTGCCAGCAGCGTAGAAGGACTAGGGGCAGGTGAAGGGGTGAATGAGCAGTTCTTC
CASSVEGLGAGEGVNEQFF
>TRBD1|TRBV19|14|TRBJ1-5|.
TGTGCCAGTAGTACGGACAGGGCGGATCAGCCCCAGCATTTT
CASSTDRADQPQHF
>.|TRBV6-2/TRBV6-3|15|TRBJ2-1|.
TGTGCCAGCAGTTACGAGGGTTGGAGGTCCAATGAGCAGTTCTTC
CASSYEGWRSNEQFF
>TRBD2|TRBV5-1|16|TRBJ2-1|.
TGCGCCAGCAGCTTGGAACGAGCGGGAGTGTCTAATGAGCAGTTCTTC
CASSLERAGVSNEQFF
>TRBD1|TRBV7-9|17|TRBJ1-5|.
TGTGCCAGCAGCTTACACCCCGCCGGGACAGCTTATCAGCCCCAGCATTTT
CASSLHPAGTAYQPQHF
>.|TRBV30|15|TRBJ2-2|medium-sized
TGTGCCTGGAGTCCCCCTAGCGATAGTTCCGGGGAGCTGTTTTTT
CAWSPPSDSSGELFF
>.|TRBV28|13|TRBJ1-3|.
TGTGCCAGCAGTTTTCCGAGAAGAAACACCATATATTTT
CASSFPRRNTIYF
>TRBD1|TRBV19|18|TRBJ1-2|.
TGTGCCAGTACCTATCAATCCGGGGGGACAGGGAATAACTATGGCTACACCTTC
CASTYQSGGTGNNYGYTF
>TRBD2|TRBV7-9|17|TRBJ2-7|.
TGTGCCAGCAGCTTAGCAGGCTACGGGAGGACCTCCTACGAGCAGTACTTC
CASSLAGYGRTSYEQYF
>TRBD2|TRBV20-1|15|TRBJ2-7|.
TGCAGTGCTAGTCCCCTAGCGGGAGGGTCCTACGAGCAGTACTTC
CSASPLAGGSYEQYF
>.|TRBV16|12|TRBJ1-1|.
TGTGCCAGCAGCCAATCGGGCGATGAAGCTTTCTTT
CASSQSGDEAFF
>.|TRBV11-2|14|TRBJ2-1|.
TGTGCCAGCAGCTCCGCCGGGAGAGGGGTTGAGCAGTTCTTC
CASSSAGRGVEQFF
>.|TRBV7-9|14|TRBJ1-1|.
TGTGCCAGCAGCTTAGGACCAAGGGGGACTGAAGCTTTCTTT
CASSLGPRGTEAFF
>TRBD2|TRBV30|14|TRBJ2-1|.
TGTGCCTGGAATAGCGGGAGTGGCGGGAATGAGCAGTTCTTC
CAWNSGSGGNEQFF
>TRBD1|TRBV4-2|16|TRBJ1-1|.
TGTGCCAGCAGCCATTTCACCGGGACAGGGAACACTGAAGCTTTCTTT
CASSHFTGTGNTEAFF
>TRBD1|TRBV19|12|TRBJ1-1|once
TGTGCCAGCGGGGACAGGGAAGGTGAAGCTTTCTTT
CASGDREGEAFF